This T cell receptor (beta chain) was documented in a study of shared clonotypes between healthy human individuals. Study results and limitations: Blood was the sole source, and tissue repertoires probably differ. Across a handful of donors, naive CD4 shared roughly 5.2%, naive CD8 approximately 3.5%, memory CD4 about 2.5%, memory CD8 0.35% to 0.5%.

As concerns this clone: What it binds is not known.

This CDR3 is 19 amino acids long. Looked up from germline, CDR1 is LGHNA and CDR2 is YSLEER. The ends were cut back, 0 bases at V and 0 bases at J, with 18 bases in the middle. Every subset's genomic DNA went evenly onto several immunoSEQ plates. Repertoires were generated with immunoSEQ multiplex PCR, while TCRdb's copy carries only in-frame clones and drops some. Among roughly 2 million clones listed, about 95% were seen once. The TCR comes from a young man in good health. Source material: naive CD4+ T cells sorted from blood. Noted subset: CD45RA+ positively selected. The V and J genes are TRBV4-3 and TRBJ1-3, with D unclear. CDR3 coding DNA: TGCGCCAGCAGCCAAGATTGGCATGTCCGCAACCCCTCTGGAAACACCATATATTTT. The encoded protein is CASSQDWHVRNPSGNTIYF.